The rows below give T cell receptor beta chains drawn from one sample of a study of control samples from healthy donors and cancer patients. The protocol was immunoSEQ multiplex PCR, while the TCRdb copy is restricted to in-frame clones and leaves out a portion. The sample has approximately 150,000 clones, about 91% seen once. Sequencing input: blood. The origin of the receptors is a man aged 25 to 40 in good health. Each CDR3 is given with its conserved first and last residue. The order of the fields is J gene, CDR3 length, clone size, V gene, D gene, CDR3 DNA, CDR3 protein. The D gene is left open where the match is weak. Some rows have no size entry. The others give once, few or many, or a class for an expanded clone.

J gene: TRBJ2-1
CDR3 length: 16
clone size: -
V gene: TRBV3-1/TRBV3-2
D gene: TRBD2
CDR3 DNA: TGTGCCAGCAGCCCCTCTGGAGCGGGGGGGGACAATGAGCAGTTCTTC
CDR3 protein: CASSPSGAGGDNEQFF

J gene: TRBJ2-3
CDR3 length: 16
clone size: -
V gene: TRBV19
D gene: TRBD2
CDR3 DNA: TGTGCCAGTAGTAATGTTCGCGGGGGGACCCCAGATACGCAGTATTTT
CDR3 protein: CASSNVRGGTPDTQYF

J gene: TRBJ1-6
CDR3 length: 13
clone size: -
V gene: TRBV28
D gene: -
CDR3 DNA: TGTGCCAGCAGTTTTGGATGGGGGCGACCCCTCCACTTT
CDR3 protein: CASSFGWGRPLHF

J gene: TRBJ2-7
CDR3 length: 13
clone size: -
V gene: TRBV24-1
D gene: -
CDR3 DNA: TGTGCCACCAGATCCGGGGCCGAGGCGGAGCAGTACTTC
CDR3 protein: CATRSGAEAEQYF

J gene: TRBJ2-5
CDR3 length: 19
clone size: -
V gene: TRBV9
D gene: TRBD1
CDR3 DNA: TGTGCCAGCAGCGCCTCGAATTCAGAACCGGGACAGCCAAGAGTGACCCAGTACTTC
CDR3 protein: CASSASNSEPGQPRVTQYF

J gene: TRBJ2-1
CDR3 length: 16
clone size: -
V gene: TRBV3-1/TRBV3-2
D gene: TRBD1
CDR3 DNA: TGTGCCACCAGCCGAACCGGGACAGGGGTCTACAATGAGCAGTTCTTC
CDR3 protein: CATSRTGTGVYNEQFF

J gene: TRBJ2-2
CDR3 length: 15
clone size: -
V gene: TRBV7-3
D gene: TRBD2
CDR3 DNA: TGTGCCAGCAGCCCCGGGACTACGAACACCGGGGAGCTGTTTTTT
CDR3 protein: CASSPGTTNTGELFF

J gene: TRBJ1-3
CDR3 length: 14
clone size: -
V gene: TRBV6-6
D gene: -
CDR3 DNA: TGTGCCAGCAGTTACGTGGGGACAGGAAACACCATATATTTT
CDR3 protein: CASSYVGTGNTIYF

J gene: TRBJ1-6
CDR3 length: 16
clone size: -
V gene: TRBV7-3
D gene: TRBD1
CDR3 DNA: TGTGCCAGCAGCTTAACGGGAGTGGGGACAGGGGATTTAGGTCCCTTT
CDR3 protein: CASSLTGVGTGDLGPF

J gene: TRBJ2-6
CDR3 length: 15
clone size: -
V gene: TRBV7-6
D gene: -
CDR3 DNA: TGTGCCAGCAGCGAGATTAGCTCTGGGGCCAACGTCCTGACTTTC
CDR3 protein: CASSEISSGANVLTF

J gene: TRBJ2-7
CDR3 length: 17
clone size: -
V gene: TRBV6-1
D gene: TRBD2
CDR3 DNA: TGTGCCAGCAGTGGCGGGACTAGCGGGGGTTCCTCCTACGAGCAGTACTTC
CDR3 protein: CASSGGTSGGSSYEQYF

J gene: TRBJ2-3
CDR3 length: 11
clone size: -
V gene: TRBV20-1
D gene: -
CDR3 DNA: TGCAGTGCCACGACTGGGGATACGCAGTATTTT
CDR3 protein: CSATTGDTQYF

J gene: TRBJ2-1
CDR3 length: 16
clone size: -
V gene: TRBV5-6
D gene: -
CDR3 DNA: TGTGCCAGCAGCTTGGTGGAGGGGAGATCCTACAATGAGCAGTTCTTC
CDR3 protein: CASSLVEGRSYNEQFF

J gene: TRBJ1-2
CDR3 length: 13
clone size: -
V gene: TRBV6-5
D gene: TRBD1
CDR3 DNA: TGTGCCAGCAGTTACAGACAGGGGGATGGCTACACCTTC
CDR3 protein: CASSYRQGDGYTF

J gene: TRBJ2-3
CDR3 length: 15
clone size: -
V gene: TRBV27
D gene: TRBD2
CDR3 DNA: TGTGCCAGCAGTGTTAGCGGGGGGTTGACAGATACGCAGTATTTT
CDR3 protein: CASSVSGGLTDTQYF

J gene: TRBJ1-1
CDR3 length: 15
clone size: -
V gene: TRBV15
D gene: -
CDR3 DNA: TGTGCCACCAGCAGAGAGTCGGGAGGGGACACTGAAGCTTTCTTT
CDR3 protein: CATSRESGGDTEAFF

J gene: TRBJ2-4
CDR3 length: 15
clone size: -
V gene: TRBV5-6
D gene: TRBD1
CDR3 DNA: TGTGCCAGCAGCTTGGCCTTGGGGACAGGGGGGATTCAGTACTTC
CDR3 protein: CASSLALGTGGIQYF

J gene: TRBJ2-3
CDR3 length: 16
clone size: once
V gene: TRBV7-8
D gene: -
CDR3 DNA: TGTGCCAGCAGCTTCTGGGGCCGCACTAGCACAGATACGCAGTATTTT
CDR3 protein: CASSFWGRTSTDTQYF

J gene: TRBJ1-6
CDR3 length: 14
clone size: once
V gene: TRBV28
D gene: -
CDR3 DNA: TGTGCCAGCAACTTCGCTAACTATAATTCACCCCTCCACTTT
CDR3 protein: CASNFANYNSPLHF

J gene: TRBJ1-5
CDR3 length: 15
clone size: -
V gene: TRBV9
D gene: -
CDR3 DNA: TGTGCCAGCAGCGTAGACGGTGGGGGCAATCAGCCCCAGCATTTT
CDR3 protein: CASSVDGGGNQPQHF

J gene: TRBJ1-2
CDR3 length: 16
clone size: -
V gene: TRBV21-1
D gene: -
CDR3 DNA: TGTGCCAGCAGCAACTCGGAACAGGGGGTAAACTATGGCTACACCTTC
CDR3 protein: CASSNSEQGVNYGYTF

J gene: TRBJ2-2
CDR3 length: 15
clone size: -
V gene: TRBV2
D gene: -
CDR3 DNA: TGTGCCAGCAGTGAAACGGGGGTCAACACCGGGGAGCTGTTTTTT
CDR3 protein: CASSETGVNTGELFF

J gene: TRBJ2-3
CDR3 length: 16
clone size: -
V gene: TRBV14
D gene: TRBD1
CDR3 DNA: TGTGCCAGCAGCCTAGAGACAGGGGTCCACACAGATACGCAGTATTTT
CDR3 protein: CASSLETGVHTDTQYF

J gene: TRBJ2-5
CDR3 length: 15
clone size: -
V gene: TRBV9
D gene: -
CDR3 DNA: TGTGCCAGCAGTAAAACAGGGACGGACCAAGAGACCCAGTACTTC
CDR3 protein: CASSKTGTDQETQYF

J gene: TRBJ1-1
CDR3 length: 15
clone size: -
V gene: TRBV29-1
D gene: -
CDR3 DNA: TGCAGCGCGCTGGGGGGACAAACTATGAACACTGAAGCTTTCTTT
CDR3 protein: CSALGGQTMNTEAFF

J gene: TRBJ2-7
CDR3 length: 17
clone size: -
V gene: TRBV4-1
D gene: -
CDR3 DNA: TGCGCCAGCAGCCACGCTACAGGTATGGGCGGGTCCTACGAGCAGTACTTC
CDR3 protein: CASSHATGMGGSYEQYF

J gene: TRBJ2-1
CDR3 length: 13
clone size: -
V gene: TRBV6-5
D gene: -
CDR3 DNA: TGTGCCAGCCGGGACTTGGTGTACAATGAGCAGTTCTTC
CDR3 protein: CASRDLVYNEQFF

J gene: TRBJ2-7
CDR3 length: 16
clone size: once
V gene: TRBV28
D gene: -
CDR3 DNA: TGTGCCAGCAACACCGGGAAGACCTTCCACTCCTACGAGCAGTACTTC
CDR3 protein: CASNTGKTFHSYEQYF

J gene: TRBJ1-2
CDR3 length: 14
clone size: -
V gene: TRBV11-2
D gene: -
CDR3 DNA: TGTGCCAGCAGCTTAGGAGCAGGGGCCTATGGCTACACCTTC
CDR3 protein: CASSLGAGAYGYTF

J gene: TRBJ1-1
CDR3 length: 16
clone size: -
V gene: TRBV4-2
D gene: -
CDR3 DNA: TGTGCCAGCAGCCAAATCAGTCCGGGTTTGATCACTGAAGCTTTCTTT
CDR3 protein: CASSQISPGLITEAFF

J gene: TRBJ2-3
CDR3 length: 13
clone size: -
V gene: TRBV24-1
D gene: -
CDR3 DNA: TGTGCCACCAGTGATTTTGATTGGGATACGCAGTATTTT
CDR3 protein: CATSDFDWDTQYF

J gene: TRBJ2-6
CDR3 length: 17
clone size: -
V gene: TRBV5-6
D gene: -
CDR3 DNA: TGTGCCAGCAGCTTGGTGGTCCTCACTACTGGGGCCAACGTCCTGACTTTC
CDR3 protein: CASSLVVLTTGANVLTF

J gene: TRBJ1-3
CDR3 length: 20
clone size: -
V gene: TRBV7-6
D gene: TRBD1
CDR3 DNA: TGTGCCAGCAGCCTTAGAGGACAGGACCCCCCATTCTCCTCTGGAAACACCATATATTTT
CDR3 protein: CASSLRGQDPPFSSGNTIYF

J gene: TRBJ1-1
CDR3 length: 11
clone size: -
V gene: TRBV18
D gene: TRBD1
CDR3 DNA: TGTGCCAGCTCAGACGGGACAGGGCACATATTT
CDR3 protein: CASSDGTGHIF

J gene: TRBJ2-3
CDR3 length: 16
clone size: -
V gene: TRBV7-9
D gene: -
CDR3 DNA: TGTGCCAGCAGACCCTTGACGGGAACTAGCACAGATACGCAGTATTTT
CDR3 protein: CASRPLTGTSTDTQYF

J gene: TRBJ1-4
CDR3 length: 13
clone size: -
V gene: TRBV18
D gene: TRBD1
CDR3 DNA: TGTGCCAGCTCACCACCGGACAGGGAAAAACTGTTTTTT
CDR3 protein: CASSPPDREKLFF

J gene: TRBJ2-3
CDR3 length: 16
clone size: -
V gene: TRBV5-1
D gene: -
CDR3 DNA: TGCGCCAGCAGCTTCCGGAGGGGGAACCCCACAGATACGCAGTATTTT
CDR3 protein: CASSFRRGNPTDTQYF

J gene: TRBJ2-3
CDR3 length: 13
clone size: -
V gene: TRBV10-1
D gene: TRBD2
CDR3 DNA: TGCGCCAGCAGTTACGATTTAGCGGGGTGGCAGTATTTT
CDR3 protein: CASSYDLAGWQYF

J gene: TRBJ1-5
CDR3 length: 14
clone size: once
V gene: TRBV24-1
D gene: -
CDR3 DNA: TGTGCCACCAGTGCCGGGAGTGTTAATCAGCCCCAGCATTTT
CDR3 protein: CATSAGSVNQPQHF

J gene: TRBJ1-5
CDR3 length: 15
clone size: -
V gene: TRBV4-1
D gene: -
CDR3 DNA: TGCGCCAGCAGCCAAGTAGGGGAAGGGACTCAGCCCCAGCATTTT
CDR3 protein: CASSQVGEGTQPQHF

J gene: TRBJ1-5
CDR3 length: 14
clone size: -
V gene: TRBV6-4
D gene: -
CDR3 DNA: TGTGCCAGCAGCTCGGAGGGGGGCGTGCAGCCCCAGCATTTT
CDR3 protein: CASSSEGGVQPQHF

J gene: TRBJ2-7
CDR3 length: 20
clone size: -
V gene: TRBV2
D gene: -
CDR3 DNA: TGTGCCAGCAGGCAAGACAGATCCGGAGGGGACAAGATGCCGAGGTACGAGCAGTACTTC
CDR3 protein: CASRQDRSGGDKMPRYEQYF

J gene: TRBJ1-2
CDR3 length: 14
clone size: -
V gene: TRBV18
D gene: TRBD1
CDR3 DNA: TGTGCCAGCTCACCAACGGGACAGGGGGGCGGCTACACCTTC
CDR3 protein: CASSPTGQGGGYTF

J gene: TRBJ1-2
CDR3 length: 14
clone size: -
V gene: TRBV6-5
D gene: TRBD1
CDR3 DNA: TGTGCCAGCAGTTATTTCAGGGGGGACTATGGCTACACCTTC
CDR3 protein: CASSYFRGDYGYTF

J gene: TRBJ2-7
CDR3 length: 14
clone size: few
V gene: TRBV9
D gene: -
CDR3 DNA: TGTGCCAGCAGCGTAGCCGGGGATACCTACGAGCAGTACTTC
CDR3 protein: CASSVAGDTYEQYF

J gene: TRBJ1-1
CDR3 length: 16
clone size: -
V gene: TRBV30
D gene: -
CDR3 DNA: TGTGCCTGGAGTGTGGGGGGCAGGGCCCTGAACACTGAAGCTTTCTTT
CDR3 protein: CAWSVGGRALNTEAFF

J gene: TRBJ1-1
CDR3 length: 13
clone size: -
V gene: TRBV19
D gene: -
CDR3 DNA: TGTGCCAGTAGCTGGATCGGGGGGACTGAAGCTTTCTTT
CDR3 protein: CASSWIGGTEAFF

J gene: TRBJ2-1
CDR3 length: 15
clone size: -
V gene: TRBV4-2
D gene: TRBD2
CDR3 DNA: TGTGCCAGCAGCCAAGACGGGGGGGAATTCAATGAGCAGTTCTTC
CDR3 protein: CASSQDGGEFNEQFF

J gene: TRBJ1-1
CDR3 length: 14
clone size: -
V gene: TRBV6-4
D gene: -
CDR3 DNA: TGTGCCAGCAGTGCACAGGGTGGGGACACTGAAGCTTTCTTT
CDR3 protein: CASSAQGGDTEAFF

J gene: TRBJ1-6
CDR3 length: 15
clone size: -
V gene: TRBV9
D gene: TRBD1
CDR3 DNA: TGTGCCAGCAGCCCCGGGACAGGGGGCCGTTCACCCCTCCACTTT
CDR3 protein: CASSPGTGGRSPLHF

J gene: TRBJ2-1
CDR3 length: 16
clone size: -
V gene: TRBV20-1
D gene: TRBD2
CDR3 DNA: TGCAGTGCTAGTGCACCTTCAGCGGGGGAGTACAATGAGCAGTTCTTC
CDR3 protein: CSASAPSAGEYNEQFF